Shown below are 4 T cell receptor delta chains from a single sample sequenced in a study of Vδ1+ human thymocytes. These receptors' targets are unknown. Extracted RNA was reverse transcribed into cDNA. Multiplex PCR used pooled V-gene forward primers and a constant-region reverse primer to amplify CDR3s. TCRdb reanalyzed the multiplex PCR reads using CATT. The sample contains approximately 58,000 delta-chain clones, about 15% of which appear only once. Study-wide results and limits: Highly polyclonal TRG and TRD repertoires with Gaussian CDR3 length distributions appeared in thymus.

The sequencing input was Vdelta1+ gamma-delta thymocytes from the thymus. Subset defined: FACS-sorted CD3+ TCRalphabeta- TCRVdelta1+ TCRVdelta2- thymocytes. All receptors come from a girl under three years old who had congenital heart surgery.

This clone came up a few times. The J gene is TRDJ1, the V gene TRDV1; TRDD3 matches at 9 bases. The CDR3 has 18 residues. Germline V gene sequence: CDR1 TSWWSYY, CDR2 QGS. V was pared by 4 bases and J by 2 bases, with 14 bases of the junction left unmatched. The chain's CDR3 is CALGGSSVVGDSTDKLIF. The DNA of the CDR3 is TGTGCTCTTGGGGGCAGTAGCGTGGTGGGGGATAGTACCGATAAACTCATCTTT.

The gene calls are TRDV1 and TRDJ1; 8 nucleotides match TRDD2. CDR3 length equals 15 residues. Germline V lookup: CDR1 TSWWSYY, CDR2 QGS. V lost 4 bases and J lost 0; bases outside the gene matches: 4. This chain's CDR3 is CALGGPSYYTDKLIF. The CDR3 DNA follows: TGTGCTCTTGGGGGGCCTTCCTATTACACCGATAAACTCATCTTT.

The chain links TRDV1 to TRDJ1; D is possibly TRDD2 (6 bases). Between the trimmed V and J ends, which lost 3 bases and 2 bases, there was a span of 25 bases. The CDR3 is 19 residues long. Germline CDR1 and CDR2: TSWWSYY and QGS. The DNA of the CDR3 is TGTGCTCTTGGGGACCGATCCCCCTTCCGGGGTTTTAGGACCGATAAACTCATCTTT. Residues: CALGDRSPFRGFRTDKLIF.

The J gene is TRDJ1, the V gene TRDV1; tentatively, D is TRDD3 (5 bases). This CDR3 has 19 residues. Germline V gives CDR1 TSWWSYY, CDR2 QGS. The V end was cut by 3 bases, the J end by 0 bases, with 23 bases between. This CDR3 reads CALGDGPPLRTWDTDKLIF. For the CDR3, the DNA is TGTGCTCTTGGGGACGGTCCCCCCTTACGTACCTGGGACACCGATAAACTCATCTTT.